One and the same sample provided the 31 T cell receptor beta chains below, sequenced in a study of beta chain features in type 1 diabetes. Sequenced material consisted of expressed TCRB transcripts (all of the isolated RNA was reverse transcribed). Some clones are missing from TCRdb's copy, which holds only in-frame ones; the method was immunoSEQ multiplex PCR. This table holds roughly 170,000 clones, about 12% found once. The sequenced material came from central memory CD4+ T cells from blood. The origin of the receptors is a young woman in good health.

The gene calls are TRBV6-1 and TRBJ2-1, with TRBD2 as a possible D gene (6 bases). The CDR3 has 11 amino acids. Germline V gene lookup returns CDR1 MNHNS and CDR2 SASEGT. CDR3 sequence (DNA): TGTGGGACTACGAATTACAATGAGCAGTTCTTC. This encodes CGTTNYNEQFF.

The table lists this clone with a few counts. The chain employs TRBV6-1 and TRBJ2-7; the D gene is possibly TRBD2 (6 bases). This CDR3 is built from 14 residues. Germline V gene sequence: CDR1 MNHNS, CDR2 SASEGT. V was clipped by 3 bases and J by 0 bases, with 9 bases between them. CDR3 loop: CASSDLGGSYEQYF. The CDR3 DNA follows: TGTGCCAGCAGTGATTTGGGGGGCTCCTACGAGCAGTACTTC.

The V gene is TRBV4-1, the J gene TRBJ2-1, with 16 bases matching TRBD2. Trimming at V came to 0 bases and at J to 2 bases, leaving 10 bases not matched to a gene. CDR1 and CDR2 from the germline V gene are MGHRA and YSYEKL. CDR3 size: 21 residues. The DNA for the CDR3 is TGCGCCAGCAGCCAAGATTATTTAGTGGGGACTAGCGGGAGGGCCTACAATGAGCAGTTCTTC. Protein: CASSQDYLVGTSGRAYNEQFF.

This clone was seen only a few times. The chain recombines TRBV29-1 with TRBJ2-7; no clear D. The CDR3 length is 11 residues. The V end lost 6 bases, the J end lost 5 bases, and 11 bases lay between the germline ends. Germline V gene lookup returns CDR1 SQVTM and CDR2 ANQGSEA. CDR3 DNA sequence: TGCAGCGTCTCGAGAATGAACGAGCAGTACTTC. Translated: CSVSRMNEQYF.

This sequence joins TRBV14 and TRBJ1-2; D gene uncertain. Germline CDR1 SGHDN, CDR2 FVKESK. The CDR3 loop spans 13 amino acids. V lost 4 bases, J lost 5 bases, and 11 bases lay in between. The CDR3 region has the DNA TGTGCCAGCAGCCTCCACTCCATGTATGGCTACACCTTC. Translation: CASSLHSMYGYTF.

This clone came up a few times. V and J are TRBV10-3 and TRBJ2-7; 11 bases align to TRBD1. V was pared by 4 bases and J by 4 bases, with 3 bases of the junction left unmatched. This CDR3 is 14 amino acids long. Germline V gene data show CDR1 as ENHRY and CDR2 as SYGVKD. The CDR3 here is CAISAGTGGYEQYF. As DNA, the CDR3 is TGTGCCATCAGTGCCGGGACAGGGGGTTACGAGCAGTACTTC.

The rearrangement joins TRBV30 to TRBJ1-2; unclear D gene. CDR1 and CDR2 (germline): GTSNPN, SVGIG (reference sequence). CDR3 size: 11 residues. With 4 bases removed from V and 8 bases from J, the gap between germline ends came to 11 bases. The CDR3 DNA is TGTGCCTGGAAGAGCGTCGGAGGCTACACCTTC. Translated, it gives CAWKSVGGYTF.

The chain is built from TRBV18 and TRBJ1-5; D uncertain. The CDR3 covers 14 residues. Trimming left V 3 bases short and J 2 bases short, with 8 bases between. Germline-derived CDR1 and CDR2 are KGHSH and LQKENI. CDR3 nucleotide sequence: TGTGCCAGCTCACCCCGTCGGGGCAATCAGCCCCAGCATTTT. This codes for CASSPRRGNQPQHF.

The gene calls are TRBV9 and TRBJ2-4; D may be TRBD2 (5 bases). The V end lost 0 bases, the J end lost 9 bases, and 13 bases lay between the germline ends. The CDR3 sequence is 14 residues long. Germline CDR1 reads SGDLS; CDR2 reads YYNGEE. The CDR3: CASSVEGGSSIQYF. In nucleotides, the CDR3 is TGTGCCAGCAGCGTAGAGGGCGGGTCCAGCATTCAGTACTTC.

This chain uses TRBV30 with TRBJ1-3; no clear D. The germline V gene has CDR1 GTSNPN and CDR2 SVGIG (reference sequence). The V and J ends lost 3 bases and 8 bases respectively, with 14 bases between them. This CDR3 comprises 13 residues. The CDR3 is CAWRSASVHTIYF. Here the CDR3 DNA reads TGTGCCTGGAGGTCCGCTTCAGTCCACACCATATATTTT. Variable domain in full (rest from reference TRBV30 and TRBJ1-3): SQTIHQWPATLVQPVGSPLSLECTVEGTSNPNLYWYRQAAGRGLQLLFYSVGIGQISSEVPQNLSASRPQDRQFILSSKKLLLSDSGFYLCAWRSASVHTIYFGEGSWLTVV.

This clone was counted a few times. This chain joins TRBV28 and TRBJ2-3, with 7 bases fitting TRBD1. This CDR3 has 14 amino acids. Germline V gene data show CDR1 as MDHEN and CDR2 as SYDVKM. The V segment lost 5 bases and the J segment 4 bases; nucleotides outside the gene matches: 6. Here the CDR3 reads CASSPRTGPDTQYF. DNA for the CDR3: TGTGCCAGCAGTCCCCGGACAGGCCCAGATACGCAGTATTTT.

This clone occurred a few times. V usage is TRBV9 and J usage is TRBJ2-1, with TRBD2 identical over 7 bases. V gave up 0 bases and J gave up 6 bases; unmatched junction bases: 6. Per the germline V gene, CDR1 is SGDLS and CDR2 is YYNGEE. This CDR3 is built from 15 residues. The CDR3 DNA sequence: TGTGCCAGCAGCGTAGTACCTAGCGGACTCAATGAGCAGTTCTTC. This codes for CASSVVPSGLNEQFF.

This clone has just a few counts. The J gene is TRBJ1-1, the V gene TRBV9; D is unclear. Germline V lookup: CDR1 SGDLS, CDR2 YYNGEE. V lost 4 bases and J 6 bases, leaving 19 bases between the germline ends. This CDR3 spans 15 amino acids. DNA of the CDR3: TGTGCCAGCAGCCCCCGCGGACTTGGGGAGCCTGAAGCTTTCTTT. Protein: CASSPRGLGEPEAFF.

This clone was observed a handful of times. The chain's CDR3 is CASSYDSGRNQPQHF. CDR3 nucleotides: TGTGCCAGCAGTTACGACTCAGGGCGGAATCAGCCCCAGCATTTT. The chain employs TRBV6-5 and TRBJ1-5; tentative D call: TRBD1 (5 bases). Deletions cut 2 bases from V and 4 bases from J, with 12 bases between. The CDR3 loop spans 15 amino acids. Germline V gene data show CDR1 as MNHEY and CDR2 as SVGAGI.

The J gene is TRBJ2-7, the V gene TRBV29-1; 13 bases agree with TRBD2. CDR3 size: 14 residues. Germline V gives CDR1 SQVTM, CDR2 ANQGSEA. V lost 5 bases, J lost 6 bases, and 7 bases stayed unmatched. The CDR3 is CSVRTSGSMGEQYF. CDR3 nucleotide sequence: TGCAGCGTTCGGACTAGCGGGAGCATGGGCGAGCAGTACTTC.

The V gene is TRBV6-4, the J gene TRBJ2-3; D is uncertain. Germline CDR1 reads MRHNA; CDR2 reads SNTAGT. The ends were cut back, 0 bases at V and 1 base at J, with 5 bases in the middle. This CDR3 contains 14 residues. The CDR3 loop reads CASSDSKRTDTQYF. The CDR3 DNA follows: TGTGCCAGCAGTGACTCGAAGCGCACAGATACGCAGTATTTT.

Note on this clone: Other DNA sequences within the sample encode an identical CDR3. The chain carries TRBV6-5 and TRBJ2-7; TRBD1 matches 7 bases. In germline, CDR1 is MNHEY, CDR2 SVGAGI. V trimming: 2 bases; J trimming: 2 bases; junction bases outside the gene matches: 3. This CDR3 is 14 amino acids long. The CDR3 region has the DNA TGTGCCAGCAGTTACAGGGGGCCTACCTACGAGCAGTACTTC. Residues: CASSYRGPTYEQYF.

J is TRBJ2-1 and V is TRBV11-2; 7 bases are a match to TRBD2. The J segment lost 5 bases and the V segment lost 2 bases, leaving 6 bases of the junction unmatched. CDR1 is SGHAT, CDR2 FQNNGV, per germline. The CDR3 spans 15 residues. The CDR3 DNA follows: TGTGCCAGCAGCTTAATTTCCGGGAGGCACAATGAGCAGTTCTTC. Amino acids: CASSLISGRHNEQFF. The full variable domain, completed using reference TRBV11-2 and TRBJ2-1, is EAGVAQSPRYKIIEKRQSVAFWCNPISGHATLYWYQQILGQGPKLLIQFQNNGVVDDSQLPKDRFSAERLKGVDSTLKIQPAKLEDSAVYLCASSLISGRHNEQFFGPGTRLTVL.

The chain links TRBV6-5 to TRBJ2-5; 7 bases match TRBD1. This CDR3 is 15 amino acids long. Germline-derived CDR1 and CDR2 are MNHEY and SVGAGI. Trimming at V came to 5 bases and at J to 7 bases, leaving 13 bases not matched to a gene. CDR3 DNA: TGTGCCAGCAGTACCCCGACAGGGTTGGTTGGGACCCAGTACTTC. Translation gives CASSTPTGLVGTQYF.

The chain links TRBV5-1 to TRBJ2-2, with 11 bases lining up with TRBD2. The V and J ends lost 1 base and 4 bases, in that order; junction bases with no gene match: 6. This CDR3 region has 17 residues. In germline, CDR1 is SGHRS, CDR2 YFSETQ. CDR3 nucleotides: TGCGCCAGCAGCTTGTTAGTTAGCGGGAGGGCCACCGGGGAGCTGTTTTTT. Protein product: CASSLLVSGRATGELFF. Full variable domain (remainder filled in from reference TRBV5-1 and TRBJ2-2): KAGVTQTPRYLIKTRGQQVTLSCSPISGHRSVSWYQQTPGQGLQFLFEYFSETQRNKGNFPGRFSGRQFSNSRSEMNVSTLELGDSALYLCASSLLVSGRATGELFFGEGSRLTVL.

This clone came up a few times. The J gene is TRBJ1-2, the V gene TRBV27; 10 nucleotides line up with TRBD1. Germline CDR1 reads MNHEY; CDR2 reads SMNVEV (reference sequence). The CDR3 loop spans 18 amino acids. After removal of 4 bases from V and 4 bases from J, the junction contained 15 bases not matched to a gene. The CDR3 loop is CASSSPTGGGSASYGYTF. In DNA, the CDR3 is TGTGCCAGCAGTTCCCCGACAGGGGGCGGTTCTGCCAGCTATGGCTACACCTTC.

The V gene is TRBV5-1, the J gene TRBJ2-7; D is perhaps TRBD2 (6 bases). V dropped 6 bases and J dropped 3 bases, with 16 bases sitting between them. The germline CDR1 and CDR2 sequences are SGHRS and YFSETQ. This CDR3 is 14 amino acids long. The DNA for the CDR3 is TGCGCCAGCAACGGAGGGTCTAGGGGCTACGAGCAGTACTTC. This translates into CASNGGSRGYEQYF. Based on the CDR3 plus reference TRBV5-1 and TRBJ2-7, the full variable domain is KAGVTQTPRYLIKTRGQQVTLSCSPISGHRSVSWYQQTPGQGLQFLFEYFSETQRNKGNFPGRFSGRQFSNSRSEMNVSTLELGDSALYLCASNGGSRGYEQYFGPGTRLTVT.

The gene calls are TRBV28 and TRBJ2-7; TRBD1 aligns across 8 bases. CDR1 and CDR2 from the germline V gene are MDHEN and SYDVKM. The CDR3 runs to 12 residues. V trimming: 8 bases; J trimming: 9 bases; junction bases outside the gene matches: 9. Here the CDR3 reads CASETTGGGQYF. Written as DNA, the CDR3 is TGTGCCAGCGAGACTACAGGGGGAGGGCAGTACTTC.

The chain couples TRBV6-6 to TRBJ1-2, with D tentatively TRBD1 (5 bases). Trimming cost V 5 bases and J 6 bases, with 22 bases left between them. The CDR3 has 16 residues. From germline, CDR1 is MNHNY and CDR2 SVGAGI (reference sequence). CDR3 loop: CASSQQPGGGGDGYTF. In DNA form, the CDR3 reads TGTGCCAGCAGTCAACAACCGGGCGGGGGAGGCGATGGCTACACCTTC.

This clone was seen a handful of times. The sample carries other DNA sequences with the same CDR3. V usage is TRBV27 and J usage is TRBJ2-1; D call uncertain. The V gene lost 5 bases and the J gene lost 3 bases, with 2 bases spanning the gap. Germline V gene sequence: CDR1 MNHEY, CDR2 SMNVEV (reference sequence). The CDR3 loop spans 11 amino acids. The chain's CDR3 is CASSRYNEQFF. In DNA form, the CDR3 reads TGTGCCAGCAGTCGCTACAATGAGCAGTTCTTC.

As to this clone: Additional DNA sequences in this sample encode the identical CDR3. V usage is TRBV18 and J usage is TRBJ1-1; no clear D gene. This CDR3 spans 14 amino acids. Germline V gene data show CDR1 as KGHSH and CDR2 as LQKENI. V was cut by 2 bases and J by 0 bases, with 7 bases left in between. The CDR3 DNA is TGTGCCAGCTCACCAGCGATCATGAACACTGAAGCTTTCTTT. It translates to CASSPAIMNTEAFF. Variable domain in full (rest from reference TRBV18 and TRBJ1-1): NAGVMQNPRHLVRRRGQEARLRCSPMKGHSHVYWYRQLPEEGLKFMVYLQKENIIDESGMPKERFSAEFPKEGPSILRIQQVVRGDSAAYFCASSPAIMNTEAFFGQGTRLTVV.

This clone was counted between two and nine times. The gene calls are TRBV28 and TRBJ1-1; D perhaps matches TRBD1 (6 bases). V dropped 4 bases and J dropped 11 bases, with 23 bases sitting between them. CDR1 is MDHEN and CDR2 is SYDVKM in the germline V gene. The CDR3 sequence is 15 residues long. CDR3 residues: CASSSRDNYARGAFF. In nucleotides, the CDR3 is TGTGCCAGCAGTTCCCGGGACAACTACGCGCGGGGGGCTTTCTTT. The full variable domain, rest sourced from reference TRBV28 and TRBJ1-1, is DVKVTQSSRYLVKRTGEKVFLECVQDMDHENMFWYRQDPGLGLRLIYFSYDVKMKEKGDIPEGYSVSREKKERFSLILESASTNQTSMYLCASSSRDNYARGAFFGQGTRLTVV.

The gene calls are TRBV10-3 and TRBJ1-5, with D perhaps matching TRBD1 (6 bases). The CDR3 is 14 amino acids. The V and J ends lost 4 bases and 0 bases respectively, with 7 bases between them. CDR1 and CDR2 from the germline V gene are ENHRY and SYGVKD. The CDR3 loop reads CAISADSSNQPQHF. The CDR3 DNA follows: TGTGCCATCAGTGCGGACAGTAGCAATCAGCCCCAGCATTTT.

The rearrangement joins TRBV7-3 to TRBJ2-7, with 8 bases that match TRBD1. V dropped 3 bases and J dropped 1; count of bases not matched to a gene: 5. The germline V gene has CDR1 SGHTA and CDR2 FQGTGA. The CDR3 extends over 15 amino acids. CDR3 in amino acids: CASSLGQVESYEQYF. The CDR3 DNA follows: TGTGCCAGCAGCTTGGGACAGGTTGAGTCCTACGAGCAGTACTTC.

J is TRBJ2-7 and V is TRBV11-2; 12 bases match TRBD1. Germline V gene data show CDR1 as SGHAT and CDR2 as FQNNGV. Losses at the gene ends were 5 bases for V and 7 bases for J; bases not matched to a gene: 9. The CDR3 runs 15 residues. CDR3 in amino acids: CASSQIRDRGREQYF. CDR3 sequence (DNA): TGTGCCAGCAGCCAAATTCGGGACAGGGGGCGTGAGCAGTACTTC.

This clone was observed a handful of times. J is TRBJ1-1 and V is TRBV18; maybe TRBD1 (5 bases). Trimming stripped 3 bases from V and 4 bases from J, with 15 bases between. CDR1 KGHSH and CDR2 LQKENI come from the germline V gene. This CDR3 has 15 residues. CDR3 sequence: CASSPRAVSGTEAFF. As DNA, the CDR3 is TGTGCCAGCTCACCCAGGGCCGTTAGCGGCACTGAAGCTTTCTTT.